One sample yielded the 22 T cell receptor beta chains listed below, sequenced in a study of blood T cell repertoires in COVID-19. Assay used: immunoSEQ multiplex PCR; TCRdb lists only in-frame clones, some missing. The sample comprises more than 200,000 clones, roughly 80% of which are singletons, and 2% to 3% rests with the top ten. Material: peripheral blood. The receptors come from a woman in her forties with active or convalescent COVID-19.

This sequence joins TRBV7-9 and TRBJ1-2; D may be TRBD1 (5 bases). V lost 5 bases, J lost 5 bases, and 18 bases lay in between. Germline V CDR1 and CDR2: SEHNR, FQNEAQ (reference sequence). This CDR3 is built from 15 residues. The chain's CDR3 is CASSATITGDYGYTF. The DNA for the CDR3 is TGTGCCAGCAGCGCTACGATTACAGGAGATTATGGCTACACCTTC. Supplemented by reference TRBV7-9 and TRBJ1-2, the full variable domain reads DTGVSQNPRHKITKRGQNVTFRCDPISEHNRLYWYRQTLGQGPEFLTYFQNEAQLEKSRLLSDRFSAERPKGSFSTLEIQRTEQGDSAMYLCASSATITGDYGYTFGSGTRLTVV.

The rearrangement joins TRBV21-1 to TRBJ1-5; the table assigns TRBD1, which was not confirmed against the DNA. TRBV21-1 is recorded as a pseudogene. The CDR3 contains 15 residues. This CDR3 is CASSKGGDRAQPQHF. Written as DNA, the CDR3 is TGTGCCAGCAGCAAAGGAGGGGACAGGGCTCAGCCCCAGCATTTT.

The chain joins TRBV29-1 to TRBJ2-1; 8 nucleotides agree with TRBD1. This CDR3 region has 12 residues. Germline CDR1 is SQVTM and CDR2 is ANQGSEA. The V segment lost 6 bases and the J segment 6 bases; nucleotides outside the gene matches: 4. The CDR3 loop reads CSVDGQGNEQFF. CDR3 DNA: TGCAGCGTCGACGGACAGGGCAATGAGCAGTTCTTC.

J is TRBJ2-5 and V is TRBV7-2; the D gene is possibly TRBD1 (6 bases). The CDR3 is 16 amino acids. V was trimmed by 2 bases and J by 2 bases, leaving 15 bases between them. CDR1 and CDR2 from the germline V gene are SGHTA and FQGNSA. The CDR3 reads CASSLLGAVGQETQYF. CDR3 in DNA: TGTGCCAGCAGCTTATTGGGGGCTGTCGGGCAAGAGACCCAGTACTTC.

A word on this clone: One end of the junction does not line up with germline, which may come from a read error. The V and J genes are TRBV6-5 and TRBJ2-7, with D perhaps matching TRBD1 (6 bases). The length of the CDR3 is 14 residues. Germline loops: CDR1 MNHEY, CDR2 SVGAGI. The CDR3 loop reads CASRRWDTSDEQYF. As DNA, the CDR3 is TGTGCCAGCAGAAGGTGGGACACCTCCGACGAGCAGTACTTC.

This clone turned up a few times. The chain combines TRBV6-6 with TRBJ2-7; 10 bases agree with TRBD2. The length of the CDR3 is 13 residues. Germline V lookup: CDR1 MNHNY, CDR2 SVGAGI (reference sequence). Germline trimming cut 6 bases from V and 7 bases from J; bases unmatched to any gene: 6. CDR3 in amino acids: CASSPSGGFEQYF. CDR3 coding DNA: TGTGCCAGCAGCCCTAGCGGGGGATTTGAGCAGTACTTC.

The rearrangement links TRBV10-1 to TRBJ2-7; D is possibly TRBD2 (6 bases). The CDR3 runs to 13 residues. Trimming pared 8 bases from V and 5 bases from J, leaving 16 bases between. Looked up from germline, CDR1 is WNHNN and CDR2 is SYGVQD (reference sequence). The CDR3: CASQDAPGDEQYF. The DNA of the CDR3 is TGCGCCAGCCAGGACGCGCCGGGGGACGAGCAGTACTTC.

The chain joins TRBV7-9 to TRBJ1-2; TRBD1 aligns across 10 bases. Germline trimming cut 5 bases from V and 6 bases from J; bases unmatched to any gene: 12. Germline CDR1 is SEHNR and CDR2 is FQNEAQ (reference sequence). The CDR3 sequence is 16 residues long. The CDR3, as DNA: TGTGCCAGCAGCCCCCGTGAGGGACAGGGGTGGGATGGCTACACCTTC. This encodes CASSPREGQGWDGYTF.

This sequence joins TRBV6-5 and TRBJ1-4; no definite D call. V was cut by 6 bases and J by 4 bases, with 15 bases left in between. Germline CDR1 reads MNHEY; CDR2 reads SVGAGI. CDR3 length equals 15 residues. The CDR3 is CASRGTGWVNEKLFF. The CDR3, as DNA: TGTGCCAGCAGAGGAACCGGGTGGGTTAATGAAAAACTGTTTTTT.

This chain links TRBV27 with TRBJ2-1, with D perhaps matching TRBD2 (5 bases). There are 12 residues in the CDR3. Germline CDR1 is MNHEY and CDR2 is SMNVEV (reference sequence). Trimming took 3 bases from V and 9 from J, leaving 9 bases between them. The CDR3, as DNA: TGTGCCAGCAGTTTTCCGGGGAGTGAGCAGTTCTTC. Translating gives CASSFPGSEQFF.

V and J are TRBV28 and TRBJ2-1; TRBD2 might be the D (6 bases). The V gene's germline CDR1 is MDHEN and CDR2 SYDVKM. There are 14 residues in the CDR3. The V and J ends lost 3 bases and 4 bases respectively, with 10 bases between them. CDR3 DNA: TGTGCCAGCAGTTTGGCTAGCGCTTACAATGAGCAGTTCTTC. Residues: CASSLASAYNEQFF.

There are a few counts of this clone. V and J are TRBV11-3 and TRBJ1-2; D not certain. This CDR3 contains 13 residues. Germline-derived CDR1 and CDR2 are SGHNT and YENEEA. Trimming pared 2 bases from V and 4 bases from J, leaving 8 bases between. The chain's CDR3 is CASSLTGPYGYTF. The CDR3 nucleotides are TGTGCCAGCAGCTTAACGGGTCCCTATGGCTACACCTTC.

This chain uses TRBV7-2 with TRBJ1-4, with 9 bases that match TRBD1. The length of the CDR3 is 14 residues. Per the germline V gene, CDR1 is SGHTA and CDR2 is FQGNSA. J gave up 5 bases and V 4 bases, and 2 bases lay outside the gene matches. The DNA of the CDR3 is TGTGCCAGCAGCTCGACAGGGGGAAATGAAAAACTGTTTTTT. This sequence encodes CASSSTGGNEKLFF.

The chain recombines TRBV19 with TRBJ1-2; 7 nucleotides line up with TRBD1. The CDR3 spans 14 residues. J lost 5 bases, V lost 6 bases, and 9 bases had no gene match. Germline-derived CDR1 and CDR2 are LNHDA and SQIVND (reference sequence). This CDR3 is CASRKDRWEYGYTF. The CDR3 DNA reads TGTGCCAGTAGAAAGGACAGGTGGGAGTATGGCTACACCTTC.

This chain joins TRBV9 and TRBJ2-1, with D maybe TRBD2 (5 bases). Germline CDR1 and CDR2: SGDLS and YYNGEE. This CDR3 is 14 amino acids long. V was clipped by 1 base and J by 6 bases, with 11 bases between them. CDR3 coding DNA: TGTGCCAGCAGCGTATTCGAGGGTTTCAATGAGCAGTTCTTC. Translating it yields CASSVFEGFNEQFF. The entire variable domain, with the rest obtained from reference TRBV9 and TRBJ2-1, is as follows: DSGVTQTPKHLITATGQRVTLRCSPRSGDLSVYWYQQSLDQGLQFLIQYYNGEERAKGNILERFSAQQFPDLHSELNLSSLELGDSALYFCASSVFEGFNEQFFGPGTRLTVL.

This chain links TRBV19 with TRBJ1-4; 7 bases are a match to TRBD1. V gave up 6 bases and J gave up 5 bases; unmatched junction bases: 9. This CDR3 has 15 residues. Germline CDR1 LNHDA, CDR2 SQIVND (reference sequence). In DNA, the CDR3 is TGTGCCAGTAGCAAGGTTGGGACAGTGAATGAAAAACTGTTTTTT. This sequence encodes CASSKVGTVNEKLFF.

The J gene is TRBJ1-6, the V gene TRBV18; a possible D gene is TRBD1 (6 bases). The germline CDR1 and CDR2 sequences are KGHSH and LQKENI. V lost 3 bases and J lost 5, with 11 bases in between. The CDR3 has 15 residues. The CDR3 DNA sequence: TGTGCCAGCTCACCCGGGGGGCTTAATAATTCACCCCTCCACTTT. Encoded protein: CASSPGGLNNSPLHF.

V and J are TRBV28 and TRBJ2-3; 8 bases are a match to TRBD1. J was trimmed by 5 bases and V by 0 bases; bases with no gene match: 4. The CDR3 runs 15 residues. Germline V lookup: CDR1 MDHEN, CDR2 SYDVKM. The CDR3: CASSLWQGARDTQYF. The DNA of the CDR3 is TGTGCCAGCAGTTTATGGCAGGGGGCCAGAGATACGCAGTATTTT.

In this sample, this clone turned up once. The chain carries TRBV2 and TRBJ2-3; the D gene is possibly TRBD1 (6 bases). V lost 3 bases, J lost 3 bases, and 13 bases lay in between. Germline CDR1 SNHLY, CDR2 FYNNEI. CDR3 length: 15 residues. CDR3 residues: CASSDGAGATDTQYF. In DNA, the CDR3 is TGTGCCAGCAGTGATGGGGCAGGGGCAACAGATACGCAGTATTTT.

This chain uses TRBV7-2 with TRBJ2-5; TRBD2 might be the D (6 bases). This CDR3 is built from 16 residues. V lost 3 bases and J lost 4, with 18 bases in between. Germline V gives CDR1 SGHTA, CDR2 FQGNSA. CDR3: CASSFRGRDSLETQYF. CDR3 nucleotides: TGTGCCAGCAGCTTCCGGGGCCGGGACTCCCTAGAGACCCAGTACTTC.

This sequence joins TRBV28 and TRBJ1-6; no clear D. Trimming cost V 4 bases and J 7 bases, with 5 bases left between them. The germline gives CDR1 MDHEN, CDR2 SYDVKM. This CDR3 is 12 amino acids long. CDR3 protein: CASSSVNSPLHF. CDR3 nucleotide sequence: TGTGCCAGCAGTTCGGTCAATTCACCCCTCCACTTT.

The chain joins TRBV15 to TRBJ2-1, with D tentatively TRBD2 (6 bases). Germline assignment: CDR1 LNHNV and CDR2 YYDKDF (reference sequence). This CDR3 region has 15 residues. Deletions cut 0 bases from V and 7 bases from J, with 13 bases between. The CDR3 spells CATSRDRGNLNEQFF. CDR3 DNA sequence: TGTGCCACCAGCAGAGATCGCGGGAATTTAAATGAGCAGTTCTTC.